A single sample gave rise to the 24 T cell receptor beta chains below, sequenced in a study of graft-versus-host responses after intestinal transplantation. Measured with immunoSEQ multiplex PCR; TCRdb has only the in-frame clones, and not every one. The sample gives 15,000 to 20,000 clones, approximately 83% of which show up once; roughly 3.8% is in the top ten. Intraepithelial and lamina propria lymphocytes were freed from processed graft tissue. The starting material was ileum tissue, obtained around 580 days after intestinal transplantation. These receptors were collected from a human patient who received an intestinal transplant, so some T cells may come from the graft donor.

The chain is built from TRBV5-6 and TRBJ2-6; D is ambiguous. The CDR3 is 16 amino acids. V was shortened by 1 base and J by 4 bases, with 12 bases between the two germline ends. Germline loops: CDR1 SGHDT, CDR2 YYEEEE. The DNA for the CDR3 is TGTGCCAGCAGCTTGTCTCCCCGGACGGGGGCCAACGTCCTGACTTTC. Translation: CASSLSPRTGANVLTF.

The chain carries TRBV19 and TRBJ1-4; D not resolved. V dropped 3 bases and J dropped 10 bases, with 21 bases sitting between them. The CDR3 is 16 amino acids. Germline loops: CDR1 LNHDA, CDR2 SQIVND (reference sequence). The CDR3 reads CASSISADTKPGKLFF. The CDR3 DNA reads TGTGCCAGTAGTATTTCCGCCGACACAAAACCCGGAAAACTGTTTTTT.

This clone occurred once. CDR3 residues: CASSLIGGTDTQYF. DNA for the CDR3: TGTGCCAGCAGCTTGATAGGGGGCACAGATACGCAGTATTTT. The J gene is TRBJ2-3, the V gene TRBV5-6; TRBD1 is a possible D gene (5 bases). The CDR3 covers 14 residues. V was shortened by 1 base and J by 1 base, with 7 bases between the two germline ends. In germline, CDR1 is SGHDT, CDR2 YYEEEE. Complete variable domain (other parts from reference TRBV5-6 and TRBJ2-3): DAGVTQSPTHLIKTRGQQVTLRCSPKSGHDTVSWYQQALGQGPQFIFQYYEEEERQRGNFPDRFSGHQFPNYSSELNVNALLLGDSALYLCASSLIGGTDTQYFGPGTRLTVL.

The CDR3 bases are TGTGCCAGCAGCCGACAGGGACGAGGCACTGAAGCTTTCTTT. This encodes CASSRQGRGTEAFF. The chain is built from TRBV14 and TRBJ1-1, with 7 bases that match TRBD1. This CDR3 comprises 14 residues. Germline CDR1 and CDR2: SGHDN and FVKESK. The J segment lost 4 bases and the V segment lost 4 bases, leaving 6 bases of the junction unmatched.

The V gene is TRBV2, the J gene TRBJ2-7; TRBD1 matches 10 bases. Germline V gives CDR1 SNHLY, CDR2 FYNNEI. The CDR3 has 15 residues. J lost 3 bases, V lost 5 bases, and 7 bases had no gene match. The CDR3 bases are TGTGCCAGCAGTAAAGGGGACAGGGGCTACTACGAGCAGTACTTC. Its protein is CASSKGDRGYYEQYF.

This clone appeared once. The V gene is TRBV23-1, the J gene TRBJ1-1; D unclear. TRBV23-1 is identified as an open reading frame with a role that is uncertain. The CDR3 has 11 residues. Deletions cut 4 bases from V and 11 bases from J, with 11 bases between. The CDR3 sequence is CASSRYDTAFF. The CDR3 DNA reads as TGCGCCAGCAGTCGCTATGACACCGCTTTCTTT.

The chain uses TRBV7-2 and TRBJ2-5; D assignment may be TRBD1 or TRBD2 (5 bases each). The last part of the DNA fits TRBJ2-7 better; the J call may be wrong. The germline CDR1 and CDR2 sequences are SGHTA and FQGNSA. The CDR3 is made up of 14 amino acids. CDR3 bases: TGTGCCAGCAGCCTGGGACGCCACTCCTACGAGCAGTACTTC. It codes for CASSLGRHSYEQYF.

This chain uses TRBV25-1 with TRBJ2-3; D is uncertain. Trimming took off 0 bases at V and 2 bases at J, with 18 bases between the two ends. CDR3 length: 18 amino acids. Germline V gene data show CDR1 as MGHDK and CDR2 as SYGVNS. CDR3 sequence: CASSEYFKGVSPTDTQYF. CDR3 coding DNA: TGTGCCAGCAGTGAATATTTCAAAGGTGTAAGTCCCACAGATACGCAGTATTTT.

V usage is TRBV27 and J usage is TRBJ1-5; D gene unclear. Germline V gives CDR1 MNHEY, CDR2 SMNVEV (reference sequence). V shed 8 bases and J shed 4 bases, with 12 bases lying between them. The CDR3 contains 13 residues. As DNA, the CDR3 is TGTGCCAGCGGGAAGACCCCAAATCAGCCCCAGCATTTT. Amino acids: CASGKTPNQPQHF.

The rearrangement joins TRBV27 to TRBJ2-5, with D uncertain. The end of the DNA fits TRBJ2-7 better, so the J call may be wrong. There are 14 residues in the CDR3. CDR1 and CDR2 (germline): MNHEY, SMNVEV (reference sequence). CDR3 residues: CASSLVGRSYEQYF. The CDR3, as DNA: TGTGCCAGCAGTTTAGTCGGGCGGTCTTACGAGCAGTACTTC.

The chain has TRBV9 and TRBJ1-1; D gene uncertain. The V gene's germline CDR1 is SGDLS and CDR2 YYNGEE. V lost 3 bases to trimming and J lost 2 bases, with 23 bases between them. This CDR3 is 18 amino acids long. CDR3 coding DNA: TGTGCCAGCAGCGGAGGCCGGCCAGGTCCCAACTGTAACACTGAAGCTTTCTTT. Translating it yields CASSGGRPGPNCNTEAFF.

The V call is TRBV9, the J call TRBJ2-1; D not certain. This CDR3 has 14 residues. V lost 0 bases and J 6 bases, leaving 10 bases between the germline ends. CDR1 and CDR2 (germline): SGDLS, YYNGEE. Written as DNA, the CDR3 is TGTGCCAGCAGCGTAGACCTCCTGGGCAATGAGCAGTTCTTC. Translated, it gives CASSVDLLGNEQFF.

This clone was seen a few times. A read error may be the cause here, since a much bigger clone is one base away. The rearrangement links TRBV6-5 to TRBJ2-7; 10 bases map to TRBD1. J lost 3 bases, V lost 4 bases, and 6 bases had no gene match. The CDR3 spans 15 residues. CDR1 MNHEY and CDR2 SVGAGI come from the germline V gene. The CDR3 DNA sequence: TGTGCCAGCAGTTTGTCCGACAGGGGGCTCTACGAGCAGTACTTC. It codes for CASSLSDRGLYEQYF.

V is TRBV27 and J is TRBJ2-7; TRBD2 matches 7 bases. The CDR3 contains 16 residues. Germline-derived CDR1 and CDR2 are MNHEY and SMNVEV (reference sequence). V trimming: 5 bases; J trimming: 3 bases; junction bases outside the gene matches: 13. This CDR3 reads CASSPKMGLPVYEQYF. The CDR3, as DNA: TGTGCCAGCAGTCCCAAGATGGGACTACCCGTCTACGAGCAGTACTTC.

This clone turned up a few times. This rearrangement joins TRBV2 to TRBJ1-6; a possible D gene is TRBD1 (5 bases). This CDR3 comprises 15 residues. Trimming removed 4 bases at V and 6 bases at J, with 13 bases between. Per the germline V gene, CDR1 is SNHLY and CDR2 is FYNNEI. CDR3 in amino acids: CASSGEGLLNSPLHF. CDR3 coding DNA: TGTGCCAGCAGTGGGGAGGGACTACTTAATTCACCCCTCCACTTT.

This rearrangement joins TRBV7-9 to TRBJ2-1; no reliable D call. The CDR3 length is 11 residues. The V end lost 6 bases, the J end lost 4 bases, and 4 bases lay between the germline ends. Germline-derived CDR1 and CDR2 are SEHNR and FQNEAQ (reference sequence). In DNA form, the CDR3 reads TGTGCCAGCAGGCAATACAATGAGCAGTTCTTC. It is translated as CASRQYNEQFF.

The genes are TRBV19 and TRBJ1-5; D is unclear. The ends were cut back, 5 bases at V and 4 bases at J, with 12 bases in the middle. CDR1 and CDR2 from the germline V gene are LNHDA and SQIVND (reference sequence). The length of the CDR3 is 14 residues. The CDR3 nucleotides are TGTGCCAGTAGTTGGCAGCTATTAAATCAGCCCCAGCATTTT. It encodes CASSWQLLNQPQHF.

The gene calls are TRBV13 and TRBJ1-3; 9 nucleotides agree with TRBD1. The CDR3 runs 16 residues. V dropped 0 bases and J dropped 2; count of bases not matched to a gene: 2. CDR1 is PRHDT, CDR2 FYEKMQ, per germline (reference sequence). CDR3 DNA: TGTGCCAGCAGCTTAGGACAGGGGGCGGCTGGAAACACCATATATTTT. Amino acid sequence: CASSLGQGAAGNTIYF. Filled out from reference TRBV13 and TRBJ1-3, the complete variable domain reads AAGVIQSPRHLIKEKRETATLKCYPIPRHDTVYWYQQGPGQDPQFLISFYEKMQSDKGSIPDRFSAQQFSDYHSELNMSSLELGDSALYFCASSLGQGAAGNTIYFGEGSWLTVV.

The chain joins TRBV5-4 to TRBJ2-1; 8 bases map to TRBD2. This CDR3 comprises 15 residues. V shed 4 bases and J 12 bases; nucleotides not matched to a gene: 15. CDR1 and CDR2 from the germline V gene are SGHNT and YYREEE (reference sequence). CDR3 in amino acids: CASSPYSGGSQRQFF. The CDR3 DNA reads TGTGCCAGCAGCCCTTATTCGGGGGGGAGTCAGAGGCAGTTCTTC.

This clone was observed once. The V gene is TRBV19, the J gene TRBJ2-2, with D perhaps TRBD1 (6 bases). The CDR3 loop spans 14 amino acids. Trimming shortened V by 3 bases and J by 1 base, and 6 bases separated the two germline ends. Germline CDR1 reads LNHDA; CDR2 reads SQIVND (reference sequence). CDR3 in DNA: TGTGCCAGTAGTATGGGACAGAACACCGGGGAGCTGTTTTTT. Translated: CASSMGQNTGELFF.

The count of this clone is one. The chain carries TRBV4-1 and TRBJ2-5; D remains ambiguous. The assigned J gene may be wrong: the sequence end matches TRBJ2-7 better. Looked up from germline, CDR1 is MGHRA and CDR2 is YSYEKL. The CDR3 has 16 residues. CDR3 nucleotide sequence: TGCGCCAGCAGCCAAGAGGGTAGGTCCAGTTCCTACGAGCAGTACTTC. The encoded protein is CASSQEGRSSSYEQYF.

The gene calls are TRBV5-1 and TRBJ1-2; 9 bases agree with TRBD1. Germline values: CDR1 SGHRS, CDR2 YFSETQ. V shed 0 bases and J 5 bases; nucleotides not matched to a gene: 5. The CDR3 length is 15 residues. The CDR3 nucleotides are TGCGCCAGCAGCTTGGAGGGGACAGGGTTTTATGGCTACACCTTC. Amino acid sequence: CASSLEGTGFYGYTF. The full variable domain, rest sourced from reference TRBV5-1 and TRBJ1-2, is KAGVTQTPRYLIKTRGQQVTLSCSPISGHRSVSWYQQTPGQGLQFLFEYFSETQRNKGNFPGRFSGRQFSNSRSEMNVSTLELGDSALYLCASSLEGTGFYGYTFGSGTRLTVV.

The V call is TRBV7-9, the J call TRBJ1-1; D gene ambiguous. Looked up from germline, CDR1 is SEHNR and CDR2 is FQNEAQ (reference sequence). V dropped 1 base and J dropped 1 base, with 10 bases sitting between them. CDR3 length equals 15 residues. The CDR3 region is CASSLVVVSNTEAFF. CDR3 coding DNA: TGTGCCAGCAGCTTAGTAGTTGTTTCGAACACTGAAGCTTTCTTT.

The genes are TRBV9 and TRBJ2-3, with 8 bases lining up with TRBD1. V gave up 2 bases and J gave up 4 bases; unmatched junction bases: 9. This CDR3 has 16 residues. In germline, CDR1 is SGDLS, CDR2 YYNGEE. The CDR3 protein is CASSVYATGASDTQYF. The CDR3 nucleotides read TGTGCCAGCAGCGTGTATGCGACAGGGGCGTCAGATACGCAGTATTTT.